This TCR beta chain was captured by sequencing in a study of blood T cell repertoires in COVID-19. At the level of the study: The United States, Italy and Spain were the sources of the acute and convalescent COVID-19 samples. T cells, B-cell-depleted T cells, or PBMCs supplied cDNA or gDNA.

V lost 2 bases to trimming and J lost 7 bases, with 6 bases between them. This CDR3 has 11 residues. In germline, CDR1 is DFQATT, CDR2 SNEGSKA (reference sequence). Followed over time, Seattle patients had been enrolled while infection was active. In the original workflow: Reference gene primer amplification yielded estimated nucleated cell counts. The method was immunoSEQ multiplex PCR; TCRdb's version includes in-frame clones alone and lacks a portion of them. V, J and clone size are those of that table, while D and trimming were read from the DNA. The sample has around 470,000 clones, roughly 87% seen once.

The receptor comes from a man aged 18 to 30 with COVID-19, enrolled during active disease. Sequencing was done on a sample of peripheral blood. The chain carries TRBV20-1 and TRBJ2-1; D is ambiguous. The CDR3 reads CSARRFNEQFF. As DNA, the CDR3 is TGCAGTGCTAGACGGTTTAATGAGCAGTTCTTC.